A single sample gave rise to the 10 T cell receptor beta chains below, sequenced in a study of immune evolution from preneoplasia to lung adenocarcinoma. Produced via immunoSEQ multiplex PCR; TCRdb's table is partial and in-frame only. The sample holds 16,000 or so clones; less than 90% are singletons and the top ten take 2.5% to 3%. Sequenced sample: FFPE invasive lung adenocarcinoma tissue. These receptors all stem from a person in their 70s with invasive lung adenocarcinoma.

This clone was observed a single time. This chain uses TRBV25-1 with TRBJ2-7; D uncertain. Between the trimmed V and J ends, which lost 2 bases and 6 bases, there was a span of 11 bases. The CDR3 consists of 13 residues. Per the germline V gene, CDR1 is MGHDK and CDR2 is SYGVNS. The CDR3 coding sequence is TGTGCCAGCAGTGAACAGGTATGGGGCGAGCAGTACTTC. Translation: CASSEQVWGEQYF.

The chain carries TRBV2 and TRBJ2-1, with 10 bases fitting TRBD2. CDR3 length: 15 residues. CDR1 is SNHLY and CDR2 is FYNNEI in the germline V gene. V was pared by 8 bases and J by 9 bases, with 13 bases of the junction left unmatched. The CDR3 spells CASFRGASGSGEQFF. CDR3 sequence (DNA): TGTGCCAGCTTCCGGGGAGCTAGCGGGAGTGGTGAGCAGTTCTTC.

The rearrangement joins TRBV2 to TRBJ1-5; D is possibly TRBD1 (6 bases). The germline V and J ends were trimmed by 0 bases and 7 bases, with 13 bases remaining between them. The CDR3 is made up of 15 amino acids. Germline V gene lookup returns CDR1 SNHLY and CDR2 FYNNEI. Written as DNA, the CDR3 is TGTGCCAGCAGTGAAGCTACCGCAGGGGTCCAGCCCCAGCATTTT. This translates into CASSEATAGVQPQHF.

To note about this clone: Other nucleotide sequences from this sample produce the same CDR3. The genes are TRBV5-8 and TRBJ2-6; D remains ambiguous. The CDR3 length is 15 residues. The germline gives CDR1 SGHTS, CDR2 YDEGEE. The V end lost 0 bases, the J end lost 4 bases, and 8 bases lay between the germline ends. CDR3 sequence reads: CASSLEVSGANVLTF. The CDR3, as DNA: TGTGCCAGCAGCTTGGAAGTATCGGGGGCCAACGTCCTGACTTTC.

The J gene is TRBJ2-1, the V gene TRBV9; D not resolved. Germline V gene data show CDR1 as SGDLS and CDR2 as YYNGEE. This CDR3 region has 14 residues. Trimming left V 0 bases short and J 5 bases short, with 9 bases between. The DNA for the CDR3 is TGTGCCAGCAGCGTAGACGGTAGAGACAATGAGCAGTTCTTC. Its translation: CASSVDGRDNEQFF.

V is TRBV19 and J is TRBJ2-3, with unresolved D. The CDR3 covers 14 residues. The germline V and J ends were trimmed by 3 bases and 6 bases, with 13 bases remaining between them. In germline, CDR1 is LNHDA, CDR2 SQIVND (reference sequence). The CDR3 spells CASSISFSGDTQYF. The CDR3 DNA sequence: TGTGCCAGTAGTATTTCCTTCTCCGGGGATACGCAGTATTTT. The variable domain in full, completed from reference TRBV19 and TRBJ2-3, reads DGGITQSPKYLFRKEGQNVTLSCEQNLNHDAMYWYRQDPGQGLRLIYYSQIVNDFQKGDIAEGYSVSREKKESFPLTVTSAQKNPTAFYLCASSISFSGDTQYFGPGTRLTVL.

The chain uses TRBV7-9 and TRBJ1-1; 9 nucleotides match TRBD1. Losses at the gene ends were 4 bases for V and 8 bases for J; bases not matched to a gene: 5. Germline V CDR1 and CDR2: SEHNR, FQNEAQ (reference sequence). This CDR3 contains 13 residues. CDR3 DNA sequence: TGTGCCAGCAGCTCCCAACAGGGGGCGGAAGCTTTCTTT. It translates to CASSSQQGAEAFF.

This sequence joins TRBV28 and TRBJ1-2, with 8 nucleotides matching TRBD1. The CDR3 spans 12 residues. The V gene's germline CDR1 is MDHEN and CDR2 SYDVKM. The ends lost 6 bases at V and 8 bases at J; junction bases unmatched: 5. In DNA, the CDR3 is TGTGCCAGCAGCCGGACAGGGAGAGGCTACACCTTC. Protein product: CASSRTGRGYTF.

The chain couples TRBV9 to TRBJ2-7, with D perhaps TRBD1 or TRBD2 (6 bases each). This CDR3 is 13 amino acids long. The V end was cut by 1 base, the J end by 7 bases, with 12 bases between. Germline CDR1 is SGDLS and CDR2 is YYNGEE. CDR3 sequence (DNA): TGTGCCAGCAGCGTACGGGGGCTTGGGGAGCAGTACTTC. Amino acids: CASSVRGLGEQYF.

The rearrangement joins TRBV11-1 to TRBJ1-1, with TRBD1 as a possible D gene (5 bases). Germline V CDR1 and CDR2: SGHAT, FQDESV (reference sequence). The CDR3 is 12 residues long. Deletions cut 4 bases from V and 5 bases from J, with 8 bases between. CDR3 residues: CASSSGGTEAFF. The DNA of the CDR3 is TGTGCCAGCAGCTCCGGGGGAACTGAAGCTTTCTTT.